Presented here are 17 T cell receptor beta chains from one specimen sequenced in a study of CD4 T cells in relation to SARS-CoV-2 and coronaviruses (dated by TCRdb to the early 2020s). Libraries were built with the immunoSEQ multiplex PCR assay. The source is immuneACCESS, and TCRdb retained only in-frame sequences with V and J called. Part of the clones is not carried over; for the studies checked, unresolved V genes explain less than half of this, and the remainder is unexplained. For this sample there are about 59,000 clones; 86% appear just once. In total, the top ten clones hold roughly 1.4% of the sample. CD4+ T cells from unexposed donors were collected before the COVID-19 pandemic (2011-2018). The sample comprised memory CD4+ T cells from PBMCs. In light of the paper, this sample's cell subset or site label describes: memory (non-naive) CD4+ T cells. The receptor source for this set is a human donor in good health.

The chain couples TRBV12-5 to TRBJ2-1; D is ambiguous. This CDR3 spans 13 amino acids. V shed 4 bases and J shed 6 bases, with 10 bases lying between them. CDR1 and CDR2 (germline): LGHNT, FRNRAP. The CDR3 is CASGSISRNEQFF. The CDR3 DNA reads as TGTGCTAGTGGTTCCATTAGTCGCAATGAGCAGTTCTTC.

The rearrangement links TRBV28 to TRBJ1-1; 7 bases map to TRBD1. CDR1 MDHEN and CDR2 SYDVKM come from the germline V gene. The CDR3 covers 13 residues. Trimming at V came to 7 bases and at J to 1 base, leaving 3 bases not matched to a gene. CDR3 sequence reads: CASKRQGNTEAFF. In nucleotides, the CDR3 is TGTGCCAGCAAACGACAGGGGAACACTGAAGCTTTCTTT.

The V and J genes are TRBV27 and TRBJ1-1, with D possibly being TRBD1 (5 bases). With 6 bases removed from V and 1 base from J, the gap between germline ends came to 15 bases. There are 15 residues in the CDR3. Germline V gene lookup returns CDR1 MNHEY and CDR2 SMNVEV (reference sequence). The CDR3 DNA follows: TGTGCCAGCAGCGTGGGGGGGAGGGGGAACACTGAAGCTTTCTTT. It specifies CASSVGGRGNTEAFF.

The chain uses TRBV28 and TRBJ2-1, with 10 positions matching TRBD2. Germline V lookup: CDR1 MDHEN, CDR2 SYDVKM. The CDR3 runs to 22 residues. V was clipped by 5 bases and J by 3 bases; unmatched bases: 25. The CDR3 protein is CASSLGLQISAGGHPYYNEQFF. CDR3 nucleotide sequence: TGTGCCAGCAGTCTTGGCCTCCAAATCTCAGCGGGAGGGCACCCTTACTACAATGAGCAGTTCTTC.

This rearrangement joins TRBV27 to TRBJ1-6; 8 nucleotides align to TRBD1. Germline V gives CDR1 MNHEY, CDR2 SMNVEV (reference sequence). The V gene end was trimmed by 5 bases and the J gene end by 7 bases; junction bases not matched to a gene: 10. This CDR3 comprises 16 residues. CDR3 nucleotides: TGTGCCAGCAGTATCGCAGGACAGGGTCAGAATTCACCCCTCCACTTT. Protein sequence: CASSIAGQGQNSPLHF.

This chain connects TRBV28 to TRBJ2-2; 8 positions match TRBD1. With V trimmed by 4 bases and J by 5 bases, 9 bases remained unmatched. The CDR3 totals 16 residues. Germline CDR1 is MDHEN and CDR2 is SYDVKM. The CDR3 DNA follows: TGTGCCAGCAGTTACCGACAGGGGTCGCGGACCGGGGAGCTGTTTTTT. Residues: CASSYRQGSRTGELFF.

This clone has more than one count but fewer than ten. The chain uses TRBV2 and TRBJ1-4; TRBD1 matches 7 bases. The CDR3 runs to 15 residues. J gave up 7 bases and V 7 bases, and 12 bases lay outside the gene matches. CDR1 SNHLY and CDR2 FYNNEI come from the germline V gene. CDR3 bases: TGTGCCAGCACCCCGACAGGGCAAGAGGCTGAAAAACTGTTTTTT. Protein: CASTPTGQEAEKLFF.

The chain uses TRBV28 and TRBJ2-2, with a possible D match to TRBD2 (7 bases). Trimming left V 9 bases short and J 5 bases short, with 22 bases between. Germline CDR1 reads MDHEN; CDR2 reads SYDVKM. CDR3 length equals 16 residues. CDR3 sequence (DNA): TGTGCCAGTACCCCAGGTCGGCGGGGGCAGACCGGGGAGCTGTTTTTT. Protein: CASTPGRRGQTGELFF.

This clone was picked up one time. Other nucleotide sequences from this sample produce the same CDR3. The rearrangement links TRBV5-1 to TRBJ2-1, with 7 nucleotides matching TRBD1. The CDR3 totals 14 residues. Germline CDR1 SGHRS, CDR2 YFSETQ. Unmatched junction bases numbered 1, after V lost 0 bases and J lost 4 bases. CDR3 DNA sequence: TGCGCCAGCAGCTTGGGGGACAGTTACAATGAGCAGTTCTTC. Translated, it gives CASSLGDSYNEQFF.

The chain is built from TRBV6-5 and TRBJ2-7; TRBD1 aligns across 8 bases. CDR1 is MNHEY, CDR2 SVGAGI, per germline. The CDR3 loop spans 14 amino acids. V trimming: 0 bases; J trimming: 4 bases; junction bases outside the gene matches: 2. The CDR3 region is CASSYSWTGYEQYF. CDR3 coding DNA: TGTGCCAGCAGTTACTCTTGGACAGGGTACGAGCAGTACTTC.

There are a few counts of this clone. The chain has TRBV7-9 and TRBJ2-7; 12 positions match TRBD2. Germline values: CDR1 SEHNR, CDR2 FQNEAQ (reference sequence). The CDR3 runs to 15 residues. Germline trimming cut 4 bases from V and 0 bases from J; bases unmatched to any gene: 1. The CDR3 sequence: CASSSSGRASYEQYF. For the CDR3, the DNA is TGTGCCAGCAGCTCTAGCGGGAGGGCCTCCTACGAGCAGTACTTC.

This clone is a singleton in its sample. The V and J genes are TRBV6-5 and TRBJ1-1, with D maybe TRBD1 (6 bases). The ends were cut back, 7 bases at V and 1 base at J, with 10 bases in the middle. Germline V gives CDR1 MNHEY, CDR2 SVGAGI. This CDR3 is built from 13 residues. The CDR3 region has the DNA TGTGCCAGCATCAACAGGGCGAACACTGAAGCTTTCTTT. It specifies CASINRANTEAFF.

The chain is built from TRBV18 and TRBJ2-4; D not resolved. Germline loops: CDR1 KGHSH, CDR2 LQKENI. V was clipped by 6 bases and J by 0 bases, with 9 bases between them. The CDR3 covers 14 residues. In DNA form, the CDR3 reads TGTGCCAGCTCTGAGGCCTTAGCCAAAAACATTCAGTACTTC. Protein: CASSEALAKNIQYF. Combining the CDR3 with reference TRBV18 and TRBJ2-4 gives the whole variable domain NAGVMQNPRHLVRRRGQEARLRCSPMKGHSHVYWYRQLPEEGLKFMVYLQKENIIDESGMPKERFSAEFPKEGPSILRIQQVVRGDSAAYFCASSEALAKNIQYFGAGTRLSVL.

This clone has only one observation. V gene TRBV12-3 or TRBV12-4 combines with J gene TRBJ2-7; 8 bases line up with TRBD1. Trimming took 8 bases from V and 2 from J; bases not matched to a gene: 5. This CDR3 region has 13 residues. In nucleotides, the CDR3 is TGTGCCAGCGGGGGACAGGAAGCCTACGAGCAGTACTTC. It translates to CASGGQEAYEQYF.

This chain links TRBV5-4 with TRBJ1-1, with D tentatively TRBD1 (5 bases). CDR1 and CDR2 (germline): SGHNT, YYREEE (reference sequence). The CDR3 contains 15 residues. V shed 4 bases and J shed 1 base, with 14 bases lying between them. The CDR3 nucleotides read TGTGCCAGCAGCGGACCCGACAGACAGAACACTGAAGCTTTCTTT. Amino acid sequence: CASSGPDRQNTEAFF. The variable domain in full, completed from reference TRBV5-4 and TRBJ1-1, reads ETGVTQSPTHLIKTRGQQVTLRCSSQSGHNTVSWYQQALGQGPQFIFQYYREEENGRGNFPPRFSGLQFPNYSSELNVNALELDDSALYLCASSGPDRQNTEAFFGQGTRLTVV.

The chain links TRBV18 to TRBJ1-5; D may be TRBD1 (6 bases). The germline V and J ends were trimmed by 6 bases and 2 bases, with 14 bases remaining between them. The length of the CDR3 is 15 residues. From germline, CDR1 is KGHSH and CDR2 LQKENI. CDR3 amino acids: CASSSIEGGNQPQHF. The DNA for the CDR3 is TGTGCCAGCTCCTCTATAGAGGGGGGCAATCAGCCCCAGCATTTT.

This clone showed up just once. The chain links TRBV3-1 (or the pseudogene TRBV3-2) to TRBJ2-7; a possible D gene is TRBD1 (6 bases). Germline loops: CDR1 LGHDT, CDR2 YNNKEL (reference sequence). The V gene lost 0 bases and the J gene lost 6 bases, with 12 bases spanning the gap. The CDR3 spans 14 residues. This chain's CDR3 is CASSQETRGVEQYF. CDR3 DNA sequence: TGTGCCAGCAGCCAAGAAACCAGGGGAGTCGAGCAGTACTTC.